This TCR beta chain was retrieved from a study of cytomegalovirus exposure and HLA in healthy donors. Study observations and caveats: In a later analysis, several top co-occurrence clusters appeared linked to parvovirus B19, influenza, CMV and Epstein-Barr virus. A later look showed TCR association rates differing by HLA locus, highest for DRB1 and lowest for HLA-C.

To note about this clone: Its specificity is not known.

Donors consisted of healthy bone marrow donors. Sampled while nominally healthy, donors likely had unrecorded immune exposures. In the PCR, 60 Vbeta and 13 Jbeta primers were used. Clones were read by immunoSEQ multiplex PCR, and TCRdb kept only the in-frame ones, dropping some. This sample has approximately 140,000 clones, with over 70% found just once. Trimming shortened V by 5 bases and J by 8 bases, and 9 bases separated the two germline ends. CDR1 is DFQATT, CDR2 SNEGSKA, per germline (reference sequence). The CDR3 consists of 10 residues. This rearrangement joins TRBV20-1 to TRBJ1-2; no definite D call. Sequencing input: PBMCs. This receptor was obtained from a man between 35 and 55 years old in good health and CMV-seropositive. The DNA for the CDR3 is TGCAGTGCTTCCTTGGGCGGCTACACCTTC. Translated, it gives CSASLGGYTF.